This T cell receptor (beta chain) was recovered during a study of blood T cell repertoires in COVID-19. About the research overall: Samples taken during acute and convalescent COVID-19 were collected in the United States, Italy and Spain.

Germline V gene data show CDR1 as MDHEN and CDR2 as SYDVKM. This CDR3 has 15 amino acids. V was pared by 10 bases and J by 1 base, with 6 bases of the junction left unmatched. In its sample, this clone was seen once. Produced via immunoSEQ multiplex PCR; TCRdb's table is partial and in-frame only. Of 150,000 to 200,000 clones listed, just under 90% were seen once; the top ten hold around 13%. The source is a woman between 65 and 79 years old with COVID-19, enrolled during active disease. The sequenced sample was peripheral blood. The rearrangement links TRBV28 to TRBJ2-2, with TRBD2 identical over 10 bases. The CDR3 loop reads CATKTSGQNTGELFF. In DNA form, the CDR3 reads TGTGCCACCAAGACTAGCGGGCAGAACACCGGGGAGCTGTTTTTT.